The 27 T cell receptor beta chains listed next were all sequenced from one sample in a study of regulatory T cells in long-lasting Graves disease. Libraries of TCR beta came from iRepertoire HTBI primers plus Arm-PCR of CDR3 regions. MiXCR, run by TCRdb on the multiplex PCR reads, gives a single entry per CDR3 protein. The sample shows roughly 350,000 distinct CDR3 sequences, 15% to 20% of them seen only once. Time point given: newly diagnosed GD, antithyroid drugs for less than 3 months. The TCR library was made from RNA that had been extracted from PBMCs in TRIzol. The sample was also linked to a second study, of T cells in Graves' hyperthyroidism and ophthalmopathy.

The sample was peripheral blood mononuclear cells (PBMCs), taken at new diagnosis, from a patient treated with antithyroid drugs. These receptors were obtained from a woman between 18 and 29 years old with Graves disease.

The V call is TRBV11-2, the J call TRBJ2-5; D uncertain. Germline V gives CDR1 SGHAT, CDR2 FQNNGV. This CDR3 contains 12 residues. Trimming removed 0 bases from V and 7 bases from J, with 6 bases in between. The CDR3 is CASSLEVATQYF. CDR3 bases: TGTGCCAGCAGCTTAGAGGTGGCGACCCAGTACTTC.

The sample holds many counts of this clonotype. V usage is TRBV6-2 or TRBV6-3 and J usage is TRBJ2-1; 10 bases are shared with TRBD1. This CDR3 has 15 amino acids. The germline V gene encodes CDR1 MNHEY and CDR2 SVGEGT. V lost 5 bases, J lost 7 bases, and 8 bases stayed unmatched. The CDR3 DNA reads as TGTGCCAGCAGTGCAGCGGACAGGGGGGGAAATGAGCAGTTCTTC. It specifies CASSAADRGGNEQFF.

This chain joins TRBV3-1 and TRBJ2-3; D is perhaps TRBD1 (6 bases). Germline V gene sequence: CDR1 LGHDT, CDR2 YNNKEL (reference sequence). Between the trimmed V and J ends, which lost 1 base and 4 bases, there was a span of 12 bases. CDR3 length: 15 amino acids. In DNA, the CDR3 is TGTGCCAGCAGCCAAGGGGCAGGGGCTTCAGATACGCAGTATTTT. This codes for CASSQGAGASDTQYF.

The chain links TRBV7-9 to TRBJ1-2; a weak D match, TRBD1 (6 bases). Germline assignment: CDR1 SEHNR and CDR2 FQNEAQ (reference sequence). The CDR3 covers 14 residues. The V and J ends lost 1 base and 6 bases respectively, with 12 bases between them. The CDR3 loop reads CASSLGGGPDGYTF. CDR3 DNA sequence: TGTGCCAGCAGCTTAGGGGGGGGGCCCGATGGCTACACCTTC.

This clonotype has at least ten counts. The V and J genes are TRBV7-8 and TRBJ1-1; no firm D call. The length of the CDR3 is 19 residues. The V gene's germline CDR1 is SGHVS and CDR2 FQNEAQ. With 5 bases removed from V and 0 bases from J, the gap between germline ends came to 25 bases. The DNA for the CDR3 is TGTGCCAGCAGCCACTGGTCGCAGGTATGGGGTAGGATGAACACTGAAGCTTTCTTT. Its protein is CASSHWSQVWGRMNTEAFF.

CDR3 loop: CASSLNSWGLAGVDEQFF. The DNA of the CDR3 is TGTGCCAGCAGTTTAAACTCTTGGGGACTAGCCGGGGTCGATGAGCAGTTCTTC. This chain joins TRBV27 and TRBJ2-1; 9 bases are a match to TRBD2. The CDR3 covers 18 residues. The germline V gene encodes CDR1 MNHEY and CDR2 SMNVEV (reference sequence). With 2 bases clipped from V and 8 bases from J, the junction kept 16 bases outside the gene matches.

This clonotype was observed at least ten times. V usage is TRBV5-5 and J usage is TRBJ2-7; D is unresolved. The CDR3 consists of 12 residues. V lost 4 bases, J lost 6 bases, and 11 bases lay in between. Germline CDR1 and CDR2: SGHKS and YYEKEE (reference sequence). In DNA form, the CDR3 reads TGTGCCAGCAGCCCCCAACCCACCGAGCAGTACTTC. This sequence encodes CASSPQPTEQYF.

This clonotype was seen at least ten times. The chain is built from TRBV11-2 and TRBJ2-1, with unresolved D. Germline loops: CDR1 SGHAT, CDR2 FQNNGV. There are 14 residues in the CDR3. The V and J ends lost 2 bases and 4 bases respectively, with 9 bases between them. CDR3 loop: CASSLYGEYNEQFF. In nucleotides, the CDR3 is TGTGCCAGCAGCTTATACGGCGAGTACAATGAGCAGTTCTTC.

This clonotype came up many times. The rearrangement joins TRBV5-1 to TRBJ2-1; a possible D gene is TRBD1 (6 bases). The CDR3 runs to 15 residues. The germline V and J ends were trimmed by 3 bases and 5 bases, with 15 bases remaining between them. Germline CDR1 and CDR2: SGHRS and YFSETQ. This chain's CDR3 is CASSSDGTRHNEQFF. The CDR3 DNA reads TGCGCCAGCAGCTCCGACGGGACACGACACAATGAGCAGTTCTTC.

This clonotype was seen at least ten times. CDR3 DNA sequence: TGTGCCAGCAGTGAAACCGGGACTATAAATTACAATGAGCAGTTCTTC. It translates to CASSETGTINYNEQFF. The chain employs TRBV7-2 and TRBJ2-1; the match to TRBD2 covers 7 bases. CDR3 size: 16 residues. Unmatched junction bases numbered 12, after V lost 6 bases and J lost 4 bases. The germline gives CDR1 SGHTA, CDR2 FQGNSA.

The CDR3 bases are TGCAGTGCCCCCCGGACAGGGGGCGAGGCAGATACGCAGTATTTT. It specifies CSAPRTGGEADTQYF. This chain uses TRBV20-1 with TRBJ2-3; 11 nucleotides line up with TRBD1. Germline values: CDR1 DFQATT, CDR2 SNEGSKA (reference sequence). This CDR3 contains 15 residues. Trimming took 6 bases from V and 4 from J; bases not matched to a gene: 9.

This clonotype was found many times. The chain is built from TRBV5-8 and TRBJ1-4, with 9 positions matching TRBD1. Germline trimming cut 7 bases from V and 4 bases from J; bases unmatched to any gene: 5. This CDR3 spans 14 amino acids. CDR1 and CDR2 from the germline V gene are SGHTS and YDEGEE. CDR3 DNA: TGTGCCAGCTGGGGACAGGGAAGTAATGAAAAACTGTTTTTT. Translation: CASWGQGSNEKLFF.

In regard to this clonotype: A read error may account for a junction end that differs from germline. This chain links TRBV15 with TRBJ2-4; no reliable D call. The CDR3 extends over 16 amino acids. Germline assignment: CDR1 LNHNV and CDR2 YYDKDF (reference sequence). CDR3 protein: CATSPWARLAKNTQYF. The CDR3 bases are TGTGCCACCAGCCCTTGGGCGAGGTTAGCCAAAAACACTCAGTACTTC.

Remarks on this clonotype: The likely explanation is a read error, given a far larger clone one base away. The rearrangement joins TRBV3-1 to TRBJ2-5, with D uncertain. The J call is doubtful: the DNA matches TRBJ2-1 better. The germline V gene has CDR1 LGHDT and CDR2 YNNKEL (reference sequence). CDR3 length: 12 residues. CDR3 region: CASSSSRSEQFF. CDR3 nucleotides: TGTGCCAGCAGCTCTTCTCGGTCTGAGCAGTTCTTC.

This clonotype was recorded many times. The chain joins TRBV2 to TRBJ2-1; 7 nucleotides agree with TRBD2. This CDR3 has 15 amino acids. Trimming removed 5 bases from V and 8 bases from J; junction bases left unmatched: 12. Germline V gene data show CDR1 as SNHLY and CDR2 as FYNNEI. This CDR3 is CASSRLAAIVDEQFF. The CDR3 DNA follows: TGTGCCAGCAGTCGACTAGCTGCGATAGTCGATGAGCAGTTCTTC.

This clonotype was picked up a small number of times. The chain uses TRBV6-2 or TRBV6-3 and TRBJ2-1; 8 nucleotides line up with TRBD1. With V trimmed by 7 bases and J by 5 bases, 10 bases remained unmatched. Germline V gene lookup returns CDR1 MNHEY and CDR2 SVGEGT. The CDR3 extends over 15 amino acids. This CDR3 is CASIEDRVNNNEQFF. The CDR3 nucleotides are TGTGCCAGCATTGAGGACAGGGTCAATAACAATGAGCAGTTCTTC.

The CDR3 sequence: CASRGGSYNSPLHF. In nucleotides, the CDR3 is TGTGCCAGCAGGGGGGGCTCCTATAATTCACCCCTCCACTTT. This chain joins TRBV28 and TRBJ1-6; weak D call: TRBD1 (5 bases). CDR1 is MDHEN and CDR2 is SYDVKM in the germline V gene. The CDR3 totals 14 residues. The V and J ends lost 6 bases and 0 bases respectively, with 6 bases between them.

The sample holds many counts of this clonotype. The V call is TRBV20-1, the J call TRBJ2-7; no definite D call. CDR1 is DFQATT and CDR2 is SNEGSKA in the germline V gene (reference sequence). The CDR3 contains 9 residues. V dropped 6 bases and J dropped 4 bases, with 4 bases sitting between them. CDR3 nucleotide sequence: TGCAGTGCAGGGTACGAGCAGTACTTC. Translated, it gives CSAGYEQYF.

Ten or more counts support this clonotype. The J gene is TRBJ2-7, the V gene TRBV7-2; 11 nucleotides line up with TRBD1. Germline values: CDR1 SGHTA, CDR2 FQGNSA. The V gene end was trimmed by 3 bases and the J gene end by 2 bases; junction bases not matched to a gene: 12. The CDR3 has 18 amino acids. In DNA form, the CDR3 reads TGTGCCAGCAGCTTCCACCGGACTTTGGGACAGGGGGCCTACGAGCAGTACTTC. This translates into CASSFHRTLGQGAYEQYF.

This rearrangement joins TRBV7-2 to TRBJ1-6; the D is unclear. V was cut by 8 bases and J by 0 bases, with 20 bases left in between. CDR1 is SGHTA, CDR2 FQGNSA, per germline. The CDR3 loop spans 18 amino acids. The CDR3 sequence is CASGYKTATSSYNSPLHF. The CDR3 region has the DNA TGTGCCAGCGGGTACAAGACCGCTACTAGCTCCTATAATTCACCCCTCCACTTT.

This clonotype was seen more than once but under ten times. This chain uses TRBV29-1 with TRBJ2-1; D ambiguous. The germline V and J ends were trimmed by 3 bases and 0 bases, with 6 bases remaining between them. CDR1 and CDR2 (germline): SQVTM, ANQGSEA. The CDR3 totals 13 residues. CDR3 amino acids: CSVEYSSYNEQFF. For the CDR3, the DNA is TGCAGCGTTGAGTACAGCTCCTACAATGAGCAGTTCTTC.

The J gene is TRBJ2-1, the V gene TRBV9, with D possibly matching TRBD1 (5 bases). CDR1 is SGDLS and CDR2 is YYNGEE in the germline V gene. The CDR3 extends over 17 amino acids. V was shortened by 0 bases and J by 5 bases, with 18 bases between the two germline ends. The CDR3 here is CASSVVPQLWGHNEQFF. The CDR3 DNA follows: TGTGCCAGCAGCGTAGTACCCCAGTTATGGGGCCACAATGAGCAGTTCTTC.

This clonotype was detected ten times or more. The V call is TRBV27, the J call TRBJ2-7, with 10 bases fitting TRBD1. J was trimmed by 3 bases and V by 5 bases; bases with no gene match: 7. This CDR3 spans 15 amino acids. Germline V CDR1 and CDR2: MNHEY, SMNVEV (reference sequence). Written as DNA, the CDR3 is TGTGCCAGCAGTCCTCCGGGACAGGGGAACTACGAGCAGTACTTC. This codes for CASSPPGQGNYEQYF.

The V and J genes are TRBV10-3 and TRBJ2-3; 10 positions match TRBD2. Trimming removed 3 bases from V and 6 bases from J; junction bases left unmatched: 6. The length of the CDR3 is 15 residues. From germline, CDR1 is ENHRY and CDR2 SYGVKD. The CDR3 DNA follows: TGTGCCATCAGTGATAAGCGGGAGGGCTGGGATACGCAGTATTTT. It encodes CAISDKREGWDTQYF.

This clonotype was observed a handful of times. The chain carries TRBV5-1 and TRBJ1-2, with 7 bases that match TRBD1. With V trimmed by 7 bases and J by 3 bases, 9 bases remained unmatched. The CDR3 runs 14 residues. Germline V gene sequence: CDR1 SGHRS, CDR2 YFSETQ. The CDR3 nucleotides are TGCGCCAGCGGGCCGACAGGGTCGGACTATGGCTACACCTTC. Amino acids: CASGPTGSDYGYTF.

This clonotype was observed many times. The rearrangement joins TRBV5-1 to TRBJ2-7, with a weak D call TRBD1 (6 bases). This CDR3 has 14 amino acids. The V gene's germline CDR1 is SGHRS and CDR2 YFSETQ. Trimming took off 2 bases at V and 0 bases at J, with 9 bases between the two ends. The CDR3 here is CASSFTGSSYEQYF. CDR3 nucleotides: TGCGCCAGCAGCTTTACAGGGAGCTCCTACGAGCAGTACTTC.

This clonotype was seen more than once but under ten times. Only one base separates this from a far larger clonotype, so it likely reflects a read error. The chain couples TRBV7-6 to TRBJ2-7, with D perhaps given as TRBD1 or TRBD2 (5 bases each). Germline V gives CDR1 SGHVS, CDR2 FNYEAQ. Trimming removed 1 base at V and 0 bases at J, with 10 bases between. The CDR3 totals 15 residues. The CDR3 loop is CASSLEAGSSYEQYF. The DNA for the CDR3 is TGTGCCAGCAGCTTAGAAGCAGGGAGCTCCTACGAGCAGTACTTC.